The following is a T cell receptor (beta chain) sequence with its context. Trimming stripped 2 bases from V and 5 bases from J, with 6 bases between. The CDR3 sequence is 12 residues long. Some clones are missing from TCRdb's copy, which holds only in-frame ones; the method was immunoSEQ multiplex PCR. The sample carries about 82,000 clones, 90% recorded once. The record originates from a study of T cell responses to AZD1222 COVID-19 vaccine. Sequencing used peripheral blood, obtained on day 0 of AZD1222 vaccination. This chain links TRBV12-3 or TRBV12-4 with TRBJ2-5, with unresolved D. This clonotype originated in an adult in good health. The CDR3 here is CASSLSVETQYF. The CDR3 DNA follows: TGTGCCAGCAGTTTATCCGTGGAGACCCAGTACTTC.